The sequence of this T cell receptor beta chain was determined in a study of cytomegalovirus exposure and HLA in healthy donors. The PCR ran on 60 Vbeta and 13 Jbeta primers. The table came from immunoSEQ multiplex PCR; TCRdb's copy has only in-frame clones and leaves some out. The sample includes 95,000 to 150,000 clones, around 66% seen only once; the top ten take about 8.3%. The CDR3 is made up of 14 amino acids. V was clipped by 0 bases and J by 8 bases, with 10 bases between them. Germline V gene sequence: CDR1 LNHNV, CDR2 YYDKDF (reference sequence). The rearrangement joins TRBV15 to TRBJ1-4; possibly TRBD1 for D (5 bases). The specimen was PBMCs. This TCR was recovered from a woman in her forties in good health and CMV-seropositive. The DNA of the CDR3 is TGTGCCACCAGCAGAGAGGGGAGGGACGAAAAACTGTTTTTT. Amino acids: CATSREGRDEKLFF.